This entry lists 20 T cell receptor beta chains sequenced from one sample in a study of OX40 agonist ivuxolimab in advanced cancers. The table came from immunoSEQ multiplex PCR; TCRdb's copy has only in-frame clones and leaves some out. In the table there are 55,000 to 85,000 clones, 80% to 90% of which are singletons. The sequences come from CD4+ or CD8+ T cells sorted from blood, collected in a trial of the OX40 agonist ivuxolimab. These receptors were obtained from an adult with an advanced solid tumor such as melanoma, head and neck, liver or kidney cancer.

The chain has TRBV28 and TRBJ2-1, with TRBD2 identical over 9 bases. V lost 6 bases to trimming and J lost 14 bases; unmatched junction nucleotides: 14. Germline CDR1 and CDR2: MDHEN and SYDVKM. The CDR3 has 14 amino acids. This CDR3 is CASSPSGTQDGEFF. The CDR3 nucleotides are TGTGCCAGCAGCCCTAGCGGGACTCAAGATGGGGAGTTCTTC.

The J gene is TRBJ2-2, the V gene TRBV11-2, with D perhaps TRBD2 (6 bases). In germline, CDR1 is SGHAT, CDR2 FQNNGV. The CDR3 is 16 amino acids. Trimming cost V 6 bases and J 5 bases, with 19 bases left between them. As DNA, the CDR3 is TGTGCCAGCAGGCCGGGGGTGGGGACGGGTACCGGGGAGCTGTTTTTT. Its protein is CASRPGVGTGTGELFF.

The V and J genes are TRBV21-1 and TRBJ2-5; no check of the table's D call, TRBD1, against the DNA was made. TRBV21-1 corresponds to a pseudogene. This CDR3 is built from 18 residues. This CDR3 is CASSKAPFFMTGGETQYF. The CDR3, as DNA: TGTGCCAGCAGCAAAGCTCCTTTCTTTATGACAGGGGGAGAGACCCAGTACTTC.

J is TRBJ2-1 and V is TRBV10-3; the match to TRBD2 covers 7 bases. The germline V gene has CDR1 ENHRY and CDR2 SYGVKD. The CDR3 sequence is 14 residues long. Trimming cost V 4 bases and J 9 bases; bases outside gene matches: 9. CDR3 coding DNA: TGTGCCATCAGTGGTGACTACTCGGGGGGTGAGCAGTTCTTC. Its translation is CAISGDYSGGEQFF.

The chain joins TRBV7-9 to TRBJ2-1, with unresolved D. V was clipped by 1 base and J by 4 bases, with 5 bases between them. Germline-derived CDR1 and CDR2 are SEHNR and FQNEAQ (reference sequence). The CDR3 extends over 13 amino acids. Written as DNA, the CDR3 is TGTGCCAGCAGCTTAGACAAGTACAATGAGCAGTTCTTC. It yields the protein CASSLDKYNEQFF.

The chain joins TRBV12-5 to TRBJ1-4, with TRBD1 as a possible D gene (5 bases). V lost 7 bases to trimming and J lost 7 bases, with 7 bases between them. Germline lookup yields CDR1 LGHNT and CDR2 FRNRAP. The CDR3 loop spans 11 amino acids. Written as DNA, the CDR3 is TGTGCTAGTGCCACAGGTGAAAAACTGTTTTTT. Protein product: CASATGEKLFF.

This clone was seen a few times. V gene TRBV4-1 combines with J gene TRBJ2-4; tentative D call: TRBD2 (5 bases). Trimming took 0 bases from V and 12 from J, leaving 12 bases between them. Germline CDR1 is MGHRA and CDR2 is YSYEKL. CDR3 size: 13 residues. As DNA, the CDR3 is TGCGCCAGCAGCCAAGAAGATGGGCGGGCTCAGTACTTC. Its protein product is CASSQEDGRAQYF.

Written as DNA, the CDR3 is TGTGCCAGTAGTTCAAGACAGAGAAACCCTTCACCCCTCCACTTT. Its translation: CASSSRQRNPSPLHF. The rearrangement links TRBV19 to TRBJ1-6, with D possibly being TRBD1 (5 bases). V lost 5 bases and J lost 9, with 17 bases in between. This CDR3 contains 15 residues. Germline loops: CDR1 LNHDA, CDR2 SQIVND (reference sequence).

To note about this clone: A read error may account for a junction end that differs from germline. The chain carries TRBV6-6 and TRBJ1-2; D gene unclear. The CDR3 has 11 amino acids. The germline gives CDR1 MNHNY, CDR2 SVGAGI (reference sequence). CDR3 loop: CASSFERIPDF. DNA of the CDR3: TGTGCCAGCAGTTTCGAGAGGATTCCGGACTTC.

CDR3 sequence (DNA): TGTGCCAGCAGGGCCGCACTAGCGGGCTACGAGCAGTACTTC. Translating it yields CASRAALAGYEQYF. The V gene is TRBV6-5, the J gene TRBJ2-7, with 9 bases identical to TRBD2. Germline loops: CDR1 MNHEY, CDR2 SVGAGI. This CDR3 spans 14 amino acids. V lost 6 bases and J lost 3; bases outside the gene matches: 6.

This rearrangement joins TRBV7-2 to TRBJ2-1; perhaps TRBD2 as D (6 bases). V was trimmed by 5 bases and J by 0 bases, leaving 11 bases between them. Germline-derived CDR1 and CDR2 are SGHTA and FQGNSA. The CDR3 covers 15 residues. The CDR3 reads CASSLRELSYNEQFF. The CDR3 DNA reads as TGTGCCAGCAGCCTTCGGGAGCTCTCCTACAATGAGCAGTTCTTC.

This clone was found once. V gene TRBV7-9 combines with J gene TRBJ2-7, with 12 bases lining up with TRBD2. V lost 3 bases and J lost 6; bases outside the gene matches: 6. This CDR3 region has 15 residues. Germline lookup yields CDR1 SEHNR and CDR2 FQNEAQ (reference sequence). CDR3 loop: CASSLASGRAAEQYF. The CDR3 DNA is TGTGCCAGCAGCTTGGCTAGCGGGAGGGCCGCCGAGCAGTACTTC.

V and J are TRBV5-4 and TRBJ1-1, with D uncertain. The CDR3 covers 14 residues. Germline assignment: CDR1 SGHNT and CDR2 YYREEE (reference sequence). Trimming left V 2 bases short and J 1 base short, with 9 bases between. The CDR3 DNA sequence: TGTGCCAGCAGCTTCACTTTGCGGAACACTGAAGCTTTCTTT. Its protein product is CASSFTLRNTEAFF.

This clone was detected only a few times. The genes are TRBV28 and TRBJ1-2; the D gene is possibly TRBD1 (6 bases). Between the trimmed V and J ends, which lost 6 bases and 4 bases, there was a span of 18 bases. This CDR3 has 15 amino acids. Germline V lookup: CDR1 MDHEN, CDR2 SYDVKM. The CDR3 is CASRRGQSPRYGYTF. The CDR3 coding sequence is TGTGCCAGCAGACGAGGACAGTCTCCCCGCTATGGCTACACCTTC.

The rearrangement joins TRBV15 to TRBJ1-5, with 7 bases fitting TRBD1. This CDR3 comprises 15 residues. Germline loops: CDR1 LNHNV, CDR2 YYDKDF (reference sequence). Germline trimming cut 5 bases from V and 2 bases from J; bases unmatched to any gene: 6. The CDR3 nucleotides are TGTGCCACCAGCCCGCGACAGGGAGGCAATCAGCCCCAGCATTTT. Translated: CATSPRQGGNQPQHF.

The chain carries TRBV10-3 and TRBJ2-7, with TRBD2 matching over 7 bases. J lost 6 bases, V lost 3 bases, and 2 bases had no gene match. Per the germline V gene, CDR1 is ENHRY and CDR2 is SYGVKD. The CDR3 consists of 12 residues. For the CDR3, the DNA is TGTGCCATCAGTGAACTAGCGCGCGAGCAGTACTTC. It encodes CAISELAREQYF.

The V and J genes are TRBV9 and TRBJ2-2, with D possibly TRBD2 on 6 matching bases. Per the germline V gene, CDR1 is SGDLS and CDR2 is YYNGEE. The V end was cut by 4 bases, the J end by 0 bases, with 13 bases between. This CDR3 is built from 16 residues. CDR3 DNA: TGTGCCAGCAGCCCCCCGACTAGGCCGAACACCGGGGAGCTGTTTTTT. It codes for CASSPPTRPNTGELFF.

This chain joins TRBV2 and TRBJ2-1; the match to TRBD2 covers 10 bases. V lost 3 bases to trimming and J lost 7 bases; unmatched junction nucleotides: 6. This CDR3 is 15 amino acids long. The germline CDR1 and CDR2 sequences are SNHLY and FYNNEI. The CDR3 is CASSDLLAGRNEQFF. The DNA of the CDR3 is TGTGCCAGCAGTGACCTACTAGCGGGGCGGAATGAGCAGTTCTTC.

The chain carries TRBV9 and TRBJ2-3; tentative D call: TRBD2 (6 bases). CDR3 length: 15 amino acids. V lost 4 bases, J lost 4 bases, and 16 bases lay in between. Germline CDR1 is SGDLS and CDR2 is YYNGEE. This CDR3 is CASSRGTSQADTQYF. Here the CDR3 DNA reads TGTGCCAGCAGCCGCGGGACTTCCCAAGCAGATACGCAGTATTTT.

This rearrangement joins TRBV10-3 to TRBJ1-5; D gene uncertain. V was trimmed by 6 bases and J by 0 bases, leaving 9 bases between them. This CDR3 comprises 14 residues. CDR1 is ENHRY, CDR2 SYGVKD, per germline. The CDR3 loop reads CAIRSHNSNQPQHF. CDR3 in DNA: TGTGCCATCAGGTCCCATAATAGCAATCAGCCCCAGCATTTT.